The rows below give T cell receptor beta chains drawn from one sample of a study of control samples from healthy donors and cancer patients. Measured with immunoSEQ multiplex PCR; TCRdb has only the in-frame clones, and not every one. This table holds 150,000 to 200,000 clones, around 90% found once. The sequencing input was blood. These TCRs come from a woman between 50 and 59 years old in good health. CDR3s include the opening cysteine and the closing phenylalanine or tryptophan. Fields, in order: CDR3 length, D gene, clone size, J gene, V gene, CDR3 protein. D genes are given only for firm matches. Only part of the rows carry a size: once, few, many, or a class if the clone is expanded.

16	.	.	TRBJ2-5	TRBV6-2/TRBV6-3	CASSSPGGGDGETQYF
11	.	once	TRBJ2-7	TRBV6-6	CATWVSYEQYF
16	TRBD1	.	TRBJ2-7	TRBV5-1	CASSFAWGQAPGEQYF
13	TRBD1	.	TRBJ2-2	TRBV19	CASRRQGTGELFF
12	.	.	TRBJ1-2	TRBV14	CASSPARGGYTF
16	TRBD1	once	TRBJ2-1	TRBV18	CASSPWQGDSYNEQFF
14	.	.	TRBJ1-5	TRBV30	CAWAGTGGRQPQHF
15	.	few	TRBJ1-1	TRBV6-2/TRBV6-3	CASSYSGDGNTEAFF
13	.	.	TRBJ1-2	TRBV2	CASKTDSEHGYTF
15	TRBD1	.	TRBJ2-4	TRBV5-8	CASINRGLARDIQYF
13	.	once	TRBJ1-2	TRBV28	CASSFQGRGGYTF
15	TRBD2	.	TRBJ2-5	TRBV19	CASSPPVGGAETQYF
17	.	.	TRBJ1-5	TRBV29-1	CSVAWGSSRGTGQPQHF
17	TRBD1	.	TRBJ2-7	TRBV9	CASSVGTGGPMSGEQYF
15	.	once	TRBJ2-3	TRBV5-1	CASSLGQASTDTQYF
13	.	once	TRBJ1-1	TRBV7-8	CASSLNMHTEAFF
17	TRBD2	.	TRBJ2-3	TRBV6-1	CASSELAFAGATDTQYF
14	.	.	TRBJ1-5	TRBV6-5	CASSLEGAAQPQHF
15	TRBD2	.	TRBJ2-1	TRBV7-2	CASSLTSGRANEQFF
16	.	.	TRBJ1-1	TRBV6-5	CASSYTGQVGHTEAFF
15	TRBD2	few	TRBJ2-5	TRBV5-1	CASSPTPAGQETQYF
13	.	once	TRBJ2-5	TRBV5-1	CASSPHGFETQYF
15	.	.	TRBJ1-1	TRBV6-5	CATSIGGTFVTEAFF
13	TRBD1	.	TRBJ1-5	TRBV10-3	CAIRGTGNQPQHF
16	TRBD1	.	TRBJ1-5	TRBV10-3	CAISETDRGNNQPQHF
15	.	.	TRBJ2-5	TRBV13	CASSLGQGPKETQYF
16	TRBD2	.	TRBJ2-5	TRBV11-3	CASSPSGRIGQETQYF